This record concerns one T cell receptor (beta chain) sequence. This record belongs to a study of PD-L1 blockade in urothelial cancer. Time point here: pretreatment peripheral blood. Method: immunoSEQ multiplex PCR; TCRdb's copy keeps in-frame clones and lacks some. The sample has about 87,000 clones; 89% are singletons. Germline loops: CDR1 SNHLY, CDR2 FYNNEI. The V segment lost 6 bases and the J segment 4 bases; nucleotides outside the gene matches: 9. The CDR3 covers 15 residues. Material: PBMCs, obtained around atezolizumab (anti-PD-L1) treatment. The TCR was taken from an elderly woman with urothelial cancer. The rearrangement joins TRBV2 to TRBJ2-7; 10 nucleotides align to TRBD1. CDR3 residues: CASRPVPGQGYEQYF. The CDR3 DNA sequence: TGTGCCAGCAGGCCTGTCCCGGGACAGGGGTACGAGCAGTACTTC.